One and the same sample provided the 15 T cell receptor beta chains below, sequenced in a study of T cells after yellow fever vaccination. TCRdb re-called the 5' RACE reads through MiXCR, storing one row per CDR3 protein. The repertoire has about 580,000 distinct CDR3 sequences, roughly 17% of them found once; the top ten carry around 15%. Material: PBMCs, obtained more than 4 days after the first yellow fever vaccination. The receptor set was obtained from a man aged 18-30 years who received the YFV17D yellow fever vaccine.

V is TRBV3-1 and J is TRBJ2-3; no clear D. The germline CDR1 and CDR2 sequences are LGHDT and YNNKEL (reference sequence). The CDR3 spans 14 residues. Trimming stripped 1 base from V and 1 base from J, with 6 bases between. For the CDR3, the DNA is TGTGCCAGCAGCCAAGGACTCCGCACAGATACGCAGTATTTT. Encoded protein: CASSQGLRTDTQYF.

The chain joins TRBV27 to TRBJ2-2; D is perhaps TRBD1 or TRBD2 (5 bases each). Germline CDR1 is MNHEY and CDR2 is SMNVEV (reference sequence). Trimming stripped 6 bases from V and 1 base from J, with 12 bases between. The CDR3 is 15 amino acids. CDR3 residues: CASRRGIGNTGELFF. The CDR3 DNA reads TGTGCCAGCAGGAGGGGCATTGGGAACACCGGGGAGCTGTTTTTT.

There are many counts of this clonotype. The V call is TRBV20-1, the J call TRBJ2-5; 9 bases line up with TRBD2. In germline, CDR1 is DFQATT, CDR2 SNEGSKA (reference sequence). V gave up 5 bases and J gave up 2 bases; unmatched junction bases: 6. CDR3 length: 14 residues. CDR3 protein: CSAGRTSGQETQYF. The CDR3 region has the DNA TGCAGTGCTGGGCGTACTAGCGGGCAAGAGACCCAGTACTTC.

The chain has TRBV18 and TRBJ1-1; TRBD1 is a possible D gene (6 bases). V was clipped by 6 bases and J by 1 base, with 21 bases between them. The CDR3 totals 17 residues. Germline V gene data show CDR1 as KGHSH and CDR2 as LQKENI. CDR3 amino acids: CASSLRQRGLGNTEAFF. DNA for the CDR3: TGTGCCAGCTCCCTACGACAGCGGGGGCTTGGGAACACTGAAGCTTTCTTT.

The rearrangement joins TRBV28 to TRBJ2-5; perhaps D is TRBD1 or TRBD2 (5 bases each). The V and J ends lost 6 bases and 1 base respectively, with 18 bases between them. The CDR3 is made up of 16 amino acids. The germline V gene has CDR1 MDHEN and CDR2 SYDVKM. CDR3 loop: CASSQWGLLTQETQYF. The CDR3 nucleotides are TGTGCCAGCAGCCAGTGGGGGTTGCTGACCCAAGAGACCCAGTACTTC. The full variable domain, in which reference TRBV28 and TRBJ2-5 provide the parts outside the CDR3, is DVKVTQSSRYLVKRTGEKVFLECVQDMDHENMFWYRQDPGLGLRLIYFSYDVKMKEKGDIPEGYSVSREKKERFSLILESASTNQTSMYLCASSQWGLLTQETQYFGPGTRLLVL.

V is TRBV6-5 and J is TRBJ1-1; perhaps TRBD1 as D (6 bases). The CDR3 has 11 residues. Trimming removed 8 bases from V and 11 bases from J, with 15 bases in between. CDR1 is MNHEY, CDR2 SVGAGI, per germline. Here the CDR3 reads CASLGGGAAFF. The CDR3 region has the DNA TGTGCCAGCCTCGGAGGGGGTGCGGCTTTCTTT.

Notes on this clonotype: An end of the junction does not agree with germline; a read error may underlie this. The rearrangement links TRBV7-2 to TRBJ2-1, with D hard to call. In germline, CDR1 is SGHTA, CDR2 FQGNSA. There are 15 residues in the CDR3. For the CDR3, the DNA is TGTGCCAGCAGCCCCCACCCCAGGACGGGCTCGTTGGGTCTCTTC. It codes for CASSPHPRTGSLGLF. Using reference TRBV7-2 and TRBJ2-1 for the parts outside the CDR3, the full variable domain is GAGVSQSPSNKVTEKGKDVELRCDPISGHTALYWYRQSLGQGLEFLIYFQGNSAPDKSGLPSDRFSAERTGGSVSTLTIQRTQQEDSAVYLCASSPHPRTGSLGLFGPGTRLTVL.

This clonotype occurred many times. This chain joins TRBV6-5 and TRBJ2-5; D might be TRBD2 (6 bases). Deletions cut 8 bases from V and 5 bases from J, with 12 bases between. This CDR3 has 12 amino acids. CDR1 and CDR2 from the germline V gene are MNHEY and SVGAGI. CDR3 nucleotide sequence: TGTGCCAGCGGGGCCCGGGGGGAGACCCAGTACTTC. This gives the protein CASGARGETQYF.

The rearrangement uses TRBV28 and TRBJ2-1; TRBD2 agrees at 8 bases. This CDR3 has 18 amino acids. The V segment lost 7 bases and the J segment 4 bases; nucleotides outside the gene matches: 18. The V gene's germline CDR1 is MDHEN and CDR2 SYDVKM. Here the CDR3 reads CASNPFSRTSRGYNEQFF. The CDR3 nucleotides are TGTGCCAGCAACCCCTTCTCCAGGACTAGCAGGGGTTACAATGAGCAGTTCTTC.

In its sample, this clonotype was seen many times. V is TRBV18 and J is TRBJ2-5; D is unresolved. The V end was cut by 3 bases, the J end by 2 bases, with 7 bases between. Germline-derived CDR1 and CDR2 are KGHSH and LQKENI. The CDR3 is 13 residues long. CDR3 sequence (DNA): TGTGCCAGCTCACCGGGATTTCAAGAGACCCAGTACTTC. It yields the protein CASSPGFQETQYF. The full variable domain, with the rest looked up from reference TRBV18 and TRBJ2-5, is NAGVMQNPRHLVRRRGQEARLRCSPMKGHSHVYWYRQLPEEGLKFMVYLQKENIIDESGMPKERFSAEFPKEGPSILRIQQVVRGDSAAYFCASSPGFQETQYFGPGTRLLVL.

This clonotype was seen more than once but under ten times. The V gene is TRBV5-1, the J gene TRBJ2-7, with D perhaps TRBD1 (6 bases). V lost 4 bases to trimming and J lost 9 bases, with 17 bases between them. Germline values: CDR1 SGHRS, CDR2 YFSETQ. The CDR3 covers 13 residues. DNA of the CDR3: TGCGCCAGCAGCGAGAGAGGGGGTCCTCGGCAGTACTTC. Residues: CASSERGGPRQYF.

The chain links TRBV24-1 to TRBJ2-5; the D gene could be TRBD1 or TRBD2 (5 bases each). V lost 5 bases to trimming and J lost 5 bases, with 14 bases between them. The CDR3 is made up of 14 amino acids. Germline-derived CDR1 and CDR2 are KGHDR and SFDVKD. As DNA, the CDR3 is TGTGCCACCAGTGTTGGGGCCGGCGGGGAGACCCAGTACTTC. Its translation is CATSVGAGGETQYF.

This chain links TRBV12-3 or TRBV12-4 with TRBJ1-2; D remains ambiguous. Trimming pared 6 bases from V and 4 bases from J, leaving 9 bases between. This CDR3 has 12 residues. In DNA, the CDR3 is TGTGCCAGCAGATCAAGCTCCTATGGCTACACCTTC. Translation: CASRSSSYGYTF.

This clonotype appeared a few times. J is TRBJ1-1 and V is TRBV29-1; the D is unclear. This CDR3 is built from 15 residues. Germline V CDR1 and CDR2: SQVTM, ANQGSEA. V was clipped by 1 base and J by 4 bases, with 16 bases between them. CDR3 DNA: TGCAGCGTTGAAGTTATTGGGGAGTGGAGCACTGAAGCTTTCTTT. This translates into CSVEVIGEWSTEAFF.

This clonotype was counted a few times. This chain links TRBV10-3 with TRBJ2-7; 7 nucleotides match TRBD1. This CDR3 is 13 amino acids long. Germline-derived CDR1 and CDR2 are ENHRY and SYGVKD. Unmatched junction bases numbered 3, after V lost 4 bases and J lost 3 bases. CDR3 in DNA: TGTGCCATCAGTGTGAACAGGGGCTACGAGCAGTACGTC. Translation gives CAISVNRGYEQYV.